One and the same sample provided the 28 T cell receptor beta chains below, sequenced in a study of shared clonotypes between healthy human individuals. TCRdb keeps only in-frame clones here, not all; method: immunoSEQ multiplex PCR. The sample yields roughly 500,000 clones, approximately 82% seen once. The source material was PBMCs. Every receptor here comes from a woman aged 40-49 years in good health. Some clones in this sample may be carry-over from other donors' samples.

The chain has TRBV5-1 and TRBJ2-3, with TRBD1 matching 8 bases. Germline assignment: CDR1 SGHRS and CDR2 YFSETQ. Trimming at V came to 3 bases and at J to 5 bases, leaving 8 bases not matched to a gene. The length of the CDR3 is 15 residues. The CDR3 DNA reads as TGCGCCAGCAGCTCACGCCCCGGACAGGGAGATACGCAGTATTTT. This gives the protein CASSSRPGQGDTQYF.

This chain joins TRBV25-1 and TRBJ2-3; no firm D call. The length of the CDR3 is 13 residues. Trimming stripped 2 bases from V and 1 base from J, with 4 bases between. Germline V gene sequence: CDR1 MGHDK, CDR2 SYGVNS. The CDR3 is CASSERGTDTQYF. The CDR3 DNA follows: TGTGCCAGCAGTGAACGGGGCACAGATACGCAGTATTTT.

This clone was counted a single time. This CDR3 reads CASNNRVGGTDTQYF. CDR3 nucleotide sequence: TGTGCCAGCAATAACAGGGTCGGGGGTACAGATACGCAGTATTTT. The genes are TRBV2 and TRBJ2-3; D assignment may be TRBD1 or TRBD2 (6 bases each). The CDR3 is 15 residues long. Looked up from germline, CDR1 is SNHLY and CDR2 is FYNNEI. V gave up 7 bases and J gave up 3 bases, with 17 bases separating them.

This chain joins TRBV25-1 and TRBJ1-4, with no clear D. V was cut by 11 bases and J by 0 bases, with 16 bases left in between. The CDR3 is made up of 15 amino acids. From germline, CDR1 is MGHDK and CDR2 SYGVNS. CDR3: CALDGGGATNEKLFF. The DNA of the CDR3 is TGTGCCTTAGACGGAGGTGGAGCAACTAATGAAAAACTGTTTTTT.

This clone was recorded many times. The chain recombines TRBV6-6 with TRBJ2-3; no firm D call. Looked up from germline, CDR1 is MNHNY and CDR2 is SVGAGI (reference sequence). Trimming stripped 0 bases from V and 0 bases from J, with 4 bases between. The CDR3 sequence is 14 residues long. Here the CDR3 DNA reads TGTGCCAGCAGTTACTCGGAGAGCACAGATACGCAGTATTTT. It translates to CASSYSESTDTQYF.

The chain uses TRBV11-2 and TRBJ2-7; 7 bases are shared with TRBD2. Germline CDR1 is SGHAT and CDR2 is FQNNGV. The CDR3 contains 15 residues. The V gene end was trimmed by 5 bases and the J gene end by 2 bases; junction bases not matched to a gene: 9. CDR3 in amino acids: CASSPGGLEPYEQYF. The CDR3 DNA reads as TGTGCCAGCAGCCCCGGAGGACTAGAACCCTACGAGCAGTACTTC. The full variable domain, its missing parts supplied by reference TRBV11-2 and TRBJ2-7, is EAGVAQSPRYKIIEKRQSVAFWCNPISGHATLYWYQQILGQGPKLLIQFQNNGVVDDSQLPKDRFSAERLKGVDSTLKIQPAKLEDSAVYLCASSPGGLEPYEQYFGPGTRLTVT.

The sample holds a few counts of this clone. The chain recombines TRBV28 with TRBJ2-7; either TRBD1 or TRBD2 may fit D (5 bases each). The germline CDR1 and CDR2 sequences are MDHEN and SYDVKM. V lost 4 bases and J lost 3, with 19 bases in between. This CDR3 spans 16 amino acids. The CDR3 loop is CASSSIGTGRHYEQYF. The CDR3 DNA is TGTGCCAGCAGTTCTATCGGGACCGGAAGGCACTACGAGCAGTACTTC.

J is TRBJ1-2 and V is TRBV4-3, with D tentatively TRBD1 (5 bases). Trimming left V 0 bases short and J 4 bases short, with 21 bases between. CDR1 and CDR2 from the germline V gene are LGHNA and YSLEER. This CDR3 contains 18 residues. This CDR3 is CASSQDYANLGVSYGYTF. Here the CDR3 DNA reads TGCGCCAGCAGCCAAGATTACGCGAATTTGGGGGTTAGCTATGGCTACACCTTC.

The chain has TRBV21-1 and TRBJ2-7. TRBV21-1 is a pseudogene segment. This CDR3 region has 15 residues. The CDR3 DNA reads TGTGCCGCAGCAAAGTCCAGTTTGGACTCCTACGAGCAGTACTTC. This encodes CAAAKSSLDSYEQYF.

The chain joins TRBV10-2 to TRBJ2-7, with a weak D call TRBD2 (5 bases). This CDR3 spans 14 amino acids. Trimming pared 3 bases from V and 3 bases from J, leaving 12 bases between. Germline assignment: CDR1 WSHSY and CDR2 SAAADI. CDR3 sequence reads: CASSDLAQNYEQYF. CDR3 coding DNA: TGCGCCAGCAGTGATCTAGCCCAAAACTACGAGCAGTACTTC.

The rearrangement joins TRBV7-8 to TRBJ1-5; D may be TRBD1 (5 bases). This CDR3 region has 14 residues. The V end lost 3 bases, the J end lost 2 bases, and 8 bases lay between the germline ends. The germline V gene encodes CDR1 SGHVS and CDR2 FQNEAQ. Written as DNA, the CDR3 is TGTGCCAGCAGCTTCATAGGGGGCAATCAGCCCCAGCATTTT. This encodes CASSFIGGNQPQHF.

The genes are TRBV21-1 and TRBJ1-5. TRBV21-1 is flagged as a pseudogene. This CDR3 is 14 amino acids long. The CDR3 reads CASSDRKRGQPQHF. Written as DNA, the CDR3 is TGTGCCAGCAGCGACCGAAAGCGGGGCCAGCCCCAGCATTTT.

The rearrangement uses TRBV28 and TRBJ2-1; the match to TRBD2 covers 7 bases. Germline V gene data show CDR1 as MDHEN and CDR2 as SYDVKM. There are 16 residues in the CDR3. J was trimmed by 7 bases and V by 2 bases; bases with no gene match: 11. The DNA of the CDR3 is TGTGCCAGCAGTTTAATCCGGCGGGGGATTCCTAATGAGCAGTTCTTC. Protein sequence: CASSLIRRGIPNEQFF.

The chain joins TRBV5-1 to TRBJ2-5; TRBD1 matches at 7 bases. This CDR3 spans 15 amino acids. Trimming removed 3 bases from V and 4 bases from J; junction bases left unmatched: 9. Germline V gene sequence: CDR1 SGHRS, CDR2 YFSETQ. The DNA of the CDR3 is TGCGCCAGCAGCTGGAGAGGGGGCGCGGGAGAGACCCAGTACTTC. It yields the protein CASSWRGGAGETQYF.

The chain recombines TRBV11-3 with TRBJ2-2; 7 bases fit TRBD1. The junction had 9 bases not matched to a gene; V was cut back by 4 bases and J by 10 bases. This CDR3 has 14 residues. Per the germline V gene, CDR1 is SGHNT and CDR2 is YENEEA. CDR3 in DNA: TGTGCCAGCAGCTCCTCCGGGACAGTAGAGGAGCTGTTTTTT. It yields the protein CASSSSGTVEELFF.

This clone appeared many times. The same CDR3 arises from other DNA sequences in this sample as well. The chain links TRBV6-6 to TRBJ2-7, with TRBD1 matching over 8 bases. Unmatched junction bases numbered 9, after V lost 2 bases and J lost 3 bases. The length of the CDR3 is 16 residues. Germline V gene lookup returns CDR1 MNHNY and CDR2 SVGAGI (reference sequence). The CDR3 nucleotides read TGTGCCAGCAGTTACCCCCCGACAGGGGCTAGCTACGAGCAGTACTTC. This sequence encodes CASSYPPTGASYEQYF.

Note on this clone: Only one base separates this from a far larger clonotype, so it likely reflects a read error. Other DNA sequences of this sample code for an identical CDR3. Written as DNA, the CDR3 is TGTGCCAGCAGTGACCTGCCCCCGGGACAGGGTTTACCCTACGAGCAGTACTTC. It is translated as CASSDLPPGQGLPYEQYF. The chain has TRBV25-1 and TRBJ2-7; 9 bases are shared with TRBD1. V shed 3 bases, J shed 2 bases, and the junction held 14 bases outside the gene matches. Germline-derived CDR1 and CDR2 are MGHDK and SYGVNS. CDR3 length equals 18 residues.

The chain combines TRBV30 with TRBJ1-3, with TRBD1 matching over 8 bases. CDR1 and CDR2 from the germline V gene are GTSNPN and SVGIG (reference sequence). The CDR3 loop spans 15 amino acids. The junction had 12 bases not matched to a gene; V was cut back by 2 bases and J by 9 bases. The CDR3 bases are TGTGCCTGGAGTCGCCAGACAGGGGCGGAAAGCACCATATATTTT. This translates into CAWSRQTGAESTIYF. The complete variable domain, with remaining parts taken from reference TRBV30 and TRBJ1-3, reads SQTIHQWPATLVQPVGSPLSLECTVEGTSNPNLYWYRQAAGRGLQLLFYSVGIGQISSEVPQNLSASRPQDRQFILSSKKLLLSDSGFYLCAWSRQTGAESTIYFGEGSWLTVV.

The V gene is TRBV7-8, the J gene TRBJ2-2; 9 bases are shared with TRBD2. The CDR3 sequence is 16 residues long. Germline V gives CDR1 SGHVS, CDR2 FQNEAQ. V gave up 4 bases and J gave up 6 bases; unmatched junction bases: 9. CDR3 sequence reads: CASSSGGLAGAGELFF. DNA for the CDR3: TGTGCCAGCAGCTCCGGGGGGTTAGCGGGAGCCGGGGAGCTGTTTTTT.

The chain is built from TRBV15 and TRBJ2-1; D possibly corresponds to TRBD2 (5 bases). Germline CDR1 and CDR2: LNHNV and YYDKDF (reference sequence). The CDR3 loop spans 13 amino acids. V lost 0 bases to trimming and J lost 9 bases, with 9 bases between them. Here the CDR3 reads CATSRDLGGEQFF. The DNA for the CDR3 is TGTGCCACCAGCAGAGATCTCGGAGGTGAGCAGTTCTTC.

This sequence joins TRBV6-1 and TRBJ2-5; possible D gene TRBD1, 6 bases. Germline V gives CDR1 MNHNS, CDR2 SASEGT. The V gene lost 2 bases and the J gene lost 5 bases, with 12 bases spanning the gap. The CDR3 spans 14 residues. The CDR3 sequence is CASSERGNRETQYF. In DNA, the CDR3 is TGTGCCAGCAGTGAAAGGGGGAATCGGGAGACCCAGTACTTC.

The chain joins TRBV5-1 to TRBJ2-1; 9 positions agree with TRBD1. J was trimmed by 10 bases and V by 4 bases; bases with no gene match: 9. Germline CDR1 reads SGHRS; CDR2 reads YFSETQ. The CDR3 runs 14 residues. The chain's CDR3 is CASSGTGQGIEQFF. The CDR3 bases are TGCGCCAGCAGCGGGACGGGACAGGGAATCGAGCAGTTCTTC.

The DNA of the CDR3 is TGTGCCAGCTCACCCCAGGCGGCGAGCTATGGCTACACCTTC. Its translation is CASSPQAASYGYTF. The chain carries TRBV18 and TRBJ1-2, with D hard to call. Deletions cut 3 bases from V and 4 bases from J, with 12 bases between. In germline, CDR1 is KGHSH, CDR2 LQKENI. CDR3 length: 14 amino acids.

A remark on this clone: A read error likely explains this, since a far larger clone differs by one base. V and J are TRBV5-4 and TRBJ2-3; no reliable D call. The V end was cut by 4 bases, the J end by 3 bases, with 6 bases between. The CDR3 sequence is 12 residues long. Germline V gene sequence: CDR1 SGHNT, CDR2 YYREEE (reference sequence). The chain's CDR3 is CASSARTDTQYF. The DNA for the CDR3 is TGTGCCAGCAGCGCCCGGACAGATACGCAGTATTTT.

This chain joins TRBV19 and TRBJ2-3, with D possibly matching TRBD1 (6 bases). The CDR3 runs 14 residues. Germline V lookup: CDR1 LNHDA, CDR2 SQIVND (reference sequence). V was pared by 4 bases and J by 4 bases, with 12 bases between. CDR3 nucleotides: TGTGCCAGTAGTACTCACGACAGGCCAGATACGCAGTATTTT. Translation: CASSTHDRPDTQYF.

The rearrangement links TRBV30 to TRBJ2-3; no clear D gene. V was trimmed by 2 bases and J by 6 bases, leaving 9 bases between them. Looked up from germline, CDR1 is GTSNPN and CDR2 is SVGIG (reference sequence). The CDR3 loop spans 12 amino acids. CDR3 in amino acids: CAWSPSADTQYF. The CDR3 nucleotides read TGTGCCTGGAGTCCCTCCGCTGATACGCAGTATTTT.

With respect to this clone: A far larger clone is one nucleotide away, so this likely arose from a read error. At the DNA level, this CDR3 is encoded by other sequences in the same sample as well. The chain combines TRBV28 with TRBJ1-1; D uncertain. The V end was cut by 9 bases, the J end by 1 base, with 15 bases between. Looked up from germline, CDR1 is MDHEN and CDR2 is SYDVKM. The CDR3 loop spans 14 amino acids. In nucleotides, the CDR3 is TGTGCCAGTAGACTTCCAAGAACGAACACTGAAGCTTTCTTT. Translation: CASRLPRTNTEAFF.

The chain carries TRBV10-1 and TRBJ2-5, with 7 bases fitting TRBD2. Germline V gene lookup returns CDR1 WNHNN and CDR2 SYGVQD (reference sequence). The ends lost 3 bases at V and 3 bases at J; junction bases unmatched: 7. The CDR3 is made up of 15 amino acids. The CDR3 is CASSDRFLAEETQYF. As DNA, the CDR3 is TGCGCCAGCAGTGATAGGTTTCTAGCGGAAGAGACCCAGTACTTC.